What follows are 29 T cell receptor beta chains derived from one specimen sequenced in a study of identical twins. In TCRdb, the 5' RACE reads were re-called with MiXCR into one record per CDR3 protein. The sample holds hundreds of thousands of distinct CDR3 sequences, less than 9% seen once. These sequences were also reported in another study, on yellow fever vaccine responses in identical twins.

The sequenced sample consisted of memory (CD45RO+) T cells sorted from blood. Every receptor here comes from a woman younger than 30 in good health.

The gene calls are TRBV10-3 and TRBJ2-1; 7 bases align to TRBD2. The CDR3 is made up of 14 amino acids. CDR1 ENHRY and CDR2 SYGVKD come from the germline V gene. Trimming cost V 5 bases and J 4 bases; bases outside gene matches: 5. Here the CDR3 DNA reads TGTGCCATCAGTAGGACGGGGGGATACAATGAGCAGTTCTTC. Translating it yields CAISRTGGYNEQFF.

V gene TRBV5-6 combines with J gene TRBJ2-1; D unclear. V dropped 1 base and J dropped 6 bases, with 17 bases sitting between them. This CDR3 is 16 amino acids long. From germline, CDR1 is SGHDT and CDR2 YYEEEE. CDR3 nucleotide sequence: TGTGCCAGCAGCTTGAAGGAGCACTCTCAGAGCAATGAGCAGTTCTTC. Amino acid sequence: CASSLKEHSQSNEQFF.

This clonotype was counted ten times or more. The chain couples TRBV9 to TRBJ2-1; TRBD2 matches 12 bases. The germline gives CDR1 SGDLS, CDR2 YYNGEE. This CDR3 contains 15 residues. Unmatched junction bases numbered 4, after V lost 1 base and J lost 8 bases. This CDR3 reads CASSVRLAGVDEQFF. The CDR3 bases are TGTGCCAGCAGCGTACGACTAGCGGGAGTCGATGAGCAGTTCTTC.

In this sample, this clonotype turned up a few times. The genes are TRBV5-6 and TRBJ2-5; 11 nucleotides agree with TRBD2. The CDR3 length is 15 residues. V dropped 0 bases and J dropped 4; count of bases not matched to a gene: 2. Germline CDR1 SGHDT, CDR2 YYEEEE. For the CDR3, the DNA is TGTGCCAGCAGCTTGGTGACTAGCGGGGTAGAGACCCAGTACTTC. Its protein product is CASSLVTSGVETQYF.

The V and J genes are TRBV6-1 and TRBJ2-3, with no clear D. Germline CDR1 and CDR2: MNHNS and SASEGT. This CDR3 is 11 amino acids long. The ends were cut back, 9 bases at V and 8 bases at J, with 12 bases in the middle. The CDR3 DNA sequence: TGTGCCAGTTCCCCAGTCGGTACGCAGTATTTT. Its protein is CASSPVGTQYF.

This clonotype showed up just a few times. V usage is TRBV6-1 and J usage is TRBJ1-5, with D possibly matching TRBD1 (6 bases). The germline V gene has CDR1 MNHNS and CDR2 SASEGT. The CDR3 is 15 amino acids. V lost 1 base to trimming and J lost 5 bases, with 12 bases between them. The CDR3 DNA is TGTGCCAGCAGTGAAGGTGGGGGGCGGCATCAGCCCCAGCATTTT. Amino acids: CASSEGGGRHQPQHF.

This clonotype was counted ten times or more. V usage is TRBV29-1 and J usage is TRBJ2-1; D perhaps matches TRBD2 (5 bases). Trimming pared 1 base from V and 14 bases from J, leaving 15 bases between. Germline values: CDR1 SQVTM, CDR2 ANQGSEA. The CDR3 is 12 residues long. As DNA, the CDR3 is TGCAGCGTTGAAGTCACTAGGGCCGAGAAGTTCTTC. It encodes CSVEVTRAEKFF.

V usage is TRBV7-8 and J usage is TRBJ2-1, with 9 bases lining up with TRBD2. Trimming took 1 base from V and 7 from J; bases not matched to a gene: 11. Germline CDR1 reads SGHVS; CDR2 reads FQNEAQ. The CDR3 consists of 17 residues. The CDR3 coding sequence is TGTGCCAGCAGCTTAGTCTCGCGGGGGGGCCGGGGGAATGAGCAGTTCTTC. The encoded protein is CASSLVSRGGRGNEQFF. Full variable domain (remainder filled in from reference TRBV7-8 and TRBJ2-1): GAGVSQSPRYKVAKRGQDVALRCDPISGHVSLFWYQQALGQGPEFLTYFQNEAQLDKSGLPSDRFFAERPEGSVSTLKIQRTQQEDSAVYLCASSLVSRGGRGNEQFFGPGTRLTVL.

This clonotype was seen repeatedly, ten times or more. The chain carries TRBV29-1 and TRBJ2-1, with D hard to call. V was clipped by 4 bases and J by 6 bases, with 7 bases between them. The CDR3 covers 11 residues. Germline-derived CDR1 and CDR2 are SQVTM and ANQGSEA. The CDR3 sequence is CSVAEINEQFF. The CDR3 DNA is TGCAGCGTTGCTGAAATCAATGAGCAGTTCTTC.

This clonotype showed up just a few times. The chain couples TRBV7-8 to TRBJ2-5, with D maybe TRBD1 (6 bases). Germline V gene data show CDR1 as SGHVS and CDR2 as FQNEAQ. The V and J ends lost 2 bases and 0 bases respectively, with 13 bases between them. CDR3 length: 16 residues. CDR3 protein: CASSLFQGGDQETQYF. The CDR3 DNA sequence: TGTGCCAGCAGCTTATTTCAAGGGGGAGACCAAGAGACCCAGTACTTC.

This clonotype was counted many times. The CDR3 region has the DNA TGTGCCACGGGGACAACCCAGGACAATGAGCAGTTCTTC. Its translation: CATGTTQDNEQFF. The V call is TRBV24-1, the J call TRBJ2-1; tentatively, D is TRBD1 (6 bases). This CDR3 contains 13 residues. CDR1 and CDR2 (germline): KGHDR, SFDVKD. Deletions cut 10 bases from V and 5 bases from J, with 14 bases between.

V is TRBV2 and J is TRBJ2-7, with D tentatively TRBD2 (5 bases). Germline assignment: CDR1 SNHLY and CDR2 FYNNEI. The V and J ends lost 5 bases and 4 bases respectively, with 12 bases between them. CDR3 length equals 13 residues. The CDR3 is CASSRTSPYEQYV. The CDR3, as DNA: TGTGCCAGCAGTCGGACTTCCCCTTACGAGCAGTACGTC.

This clonotype was detected a few times. The V call is TRBV7-9, the J call TRBJ1-2; D uncertain. The germline V gene encodes CDR1 SEHNR and CDR2 FQNEAQ (reference sequence). Deletions cut 3 bases from V and 5 bases from J, with 7 bases between. There are 12 residues in the CDR3. The CDR3 DNA reads TGTGCCAGCAGCTTCGGGGAATATGGCTACACCTTC. Translated: CASSFGEYGYTF.

This clonotype was detected only a few times. The gene calls are TRBV18 and TRBJ2-1, with TRBD1 matching 7 bases. Germline values: CDR1 KGHSH, CDR2 LQKENI. The CDR3 sequence is 16 residues long. J gave up 6 bases and V 2 bases, and 10 bases lay outside the gene matches. The CDR3 protein is CASSPGTVPGGNEQFF. For the CDR3, the DNA is TGTGCCAGCTCACCAGGGACAGTCCCTGGCGGCAATGAGCAGTTCTTC.

The chain recombines TRBV28 with TRBJ1-1, with TRBD1 matching 7 bases. Germline V CDR1 and CDR2: MDHEN, SYDVKM. V dropped 6 bases and J dropped 2; count of bases not matched to a gene: 6. The length of the CDR3 is 14 residues. DNA for the CDR3: TGTGCCAGCAGCCCAAGGGGGCGAAACACTGAAGCTTTCTTT. Translated, it gives CASSPRGRNTEAFF. Full variable domain (rest looked up from reference TRBV28 and TRBJ1-1): DVKVTQSSRYLVKRTGEKVFLECVQDMDHENMFWYRQDPGLGLRLIYFSYDVKMKEKGDIPEGYSVSREKKERFSLILESASTNQTSMYLCASSPRGRNTEAFFGQGTRLTVV.

This clonotype was seen a few times. The V call is TRBV11-3, the J call TRBJ2-3; D is possibly TRBD1 or TRBD2 (5 bases each). Trimming took 5 bases from V and 4 from J, leaving 16 bases between them. The CDR3 is made up of 15 amino acids. Looked up from germline, CDR1 is SGHNT and CDR2 is YENEEA. CDR3: CASSPPGRTSDTQYF. The CDR3, as DNA: TGTGCCAGCAGCCCCCCGGGACGGACATCAGATACGCAGTATTTT.

The rearrangement joins TRBV20-1 to TRBJ2-3; TRBD2 matches at 10 bases. The V and J ends lost 4 bases and 1 base, in that order; junction bases with no gene match: 2. The CDR3 consists of 14 residues. Germline V CDR1 and CDR2: DFQATT, SNEGSKA (reference sequence). The CDR3 DNA reads as TGCAGTGCTAACCTAGCGGGGGGCACAGATACGCAGTATTTT. It codes for CSANLAGGTDTQYF.

The V call is TRBV9, the J call TRBJ2-2; D not resolved. Germline V gene data show CDR1 as SGDLS and CDR2 as YYNGEE. The CDR3 totals 17 residues. Between the trimmed V and J ends, which lost 2 bases and 0 bases, there was a span of 14 bases. This CDR3 reads CASSVKPPTSNTGELFF. In DNA form, the CDR3 reads TGTGCCAGCAGCGTCAAACCCCCAACTTCGAACACCGGGGAGCTGTTTTTT.

This clonotype was counted between two and nine times. J is TRBJ1-5 and V is TRBV12-3 or TRBV12-4; TRBD1 aligns across 7 bases. The trim removed 6 bases at V and 2 bases at J, leaving 7 bases unmatched. The CDR3 totals 15 residues. CDR3 sequence: CASSPRGRGNQPQHF. CDR3 bases: TGTGCCAGCAGCCCAAGGGGGCGCGGCAATCAGCCCCAGCATTTT.

This clonotype has at least ten counts. The CDR3 sequence: CASSLGTGKSSGNQPQHF. For the CDR3, the DNA is TGTGCCAGCAGTTTGGGGACAGGGAAAAGTAGCGGCAATCAGCCCCAGCATTTT. V gene TRBV12-3 or TRBV12-4 combines with J gene TRBJ1-5; 9 positions match TRBD1. With 3 bases clipped from V and 2 bases from J, the junction kept 11 bases outside the gene matches. CDR3 size: 18 residues.

This clonotype has a handful of counts. The genes are TRBV20-1 and TRBJ1-6; D ambiguous. Germline V gene lookup returns CDR1 DFQATT and CDR2 SNEGSKA (reference sequence). There are 14 residues in the CDR3. With 0 bases removed from V and 3 bases from J, the gap between germline ends came to 6 bases. CDR3 nucleotide sequence: TGCAGTGCTAGAGAGATATACTATAATTCACCCCTCCACTTT. Translated, it gives CSAREIYYNSPLHF.

There are many counts of this clonotype. V usage is TRBV5-1 and J usage is TRBJ2-7; perhaps TRBD1 as D (5 bases). Trimming took off 3 bases at V and 2 bases at J, with 24 bases between the two ends. Per germline, CDR1 SGHRS and CDR2 YFSETQ. This CDR3 spans 18 amino acids. The CDR3 loop is CASSSKGRGQSLTYEQYF. The CDR3 coding sequence is TGCGCCAGCAGCTCGAAGGGAAGGGGCCAATCCCTTACCTACGAGCAGTACTTC.

This clonotype was seen at least ten times. This chain uses TRBV15 with TRBJ1-2; no clear D. This CDR3 comprises 13 residues. V was clipped by 3 bases and J by 13 bases, with 18 bases between them. Germline values: CDR1 LNHNV, CDR2 YYDKDF (reference sequence). CDR3 nucleotide sequence: TGTGCCACCAGCAGGCCGGGCCTCTATGTGAGCACCTTC. Translated: CATSRPGLYVSTF.

V is TRBV6-1 and J is TRBJ2-5; TRBD1 matches 11 bases. There are 15 residues in the CDR3. V shed 7 bases, J shed 5 bases, and the junction held 9 bases outside the gene matches. The germline V gene encodes CDR1 MNHNS and CDR2 SASEGT. The CDR3 DNA reads TGTGCCAGCACCCCCGGGACAGGGGGGCCGGAGACCCAGTACTTC. Translating gives CASTPGTGGPETQYF.

The sample holds a few counts of this clonotype. The chain carries TRBV7-9 and TRBJ2-3; no firm D call. The V gene lost 7 bases and the J gene lost 3 bases, with 11 bases spanning the gap. The germline V gene has CDR1 SEHNR and CDR2 FQNEAQ (reference sequence). The CDR3 is made up of 13 amino acids. CDR3 sequence (DNA): TGTGCCAGCAACCACCCTCGAACAGATACGCAGTATTTT. It encodes CASNHPRTDTQYF.

The V gene is TRBV5-5, the J gene TRBJ2-2; 8 bases map to TRBD2. The CDR3 loop spans 14 amino acids. V was clipped by 7 bases and J by 6 bases; unmatched bases: 8. Germline lookup yields CDR1 SGHKS and CDR2 YYEKEE (reference sequence). The CDR3, as DNA: TGTGCCAGCGGCCTTGGACTAGCCGCCGGGGAGCTGTTTTTT. It translates to CASGLGLAAGELFF.

The V call is TRBV6-1, the J call TRBJ2-2, with 12 bases identical to TRBD1. CDR1 and CDR2 from the germline V gene are MNHNS and SASEGT. Losses at the gene ends were 4 bases for V and 8 bases for J; bases not matched to a gene: 8. The CDR3 length is 16 residues. Here the CDR3 reads CASSGGGDRGLGELFF. The CDR3 coding sequence is TGTGCCAGCAGTGGAGGGGGGGACAGGGGGCTTGGGGAGCTGTTTTTT.

In this sample, this clonotype turned up many times. V gene TRBV5-1 combines with J gene TRBJ2-4, with TRBD1 matching over 8 bases. V lost 0 bases and J lost 3; bases outside the gene matches: 8. Germline V gene lookup returns CDR1 SGHRS and CDR2 YFSETQ. The CDR3 spans 17 residues. CDR3 coding DNA: TGCGCCAGCAGCTTGGATGGACAGGGAAGGGACAAAAACATTCAGTACTTC. It encodes CASSLDGQGRDKNIQYF.

This clonotype was seen more than once but under ten times. The chain recombines TRBV2 with TRBJ1-2, with 7 positions matching TRBD1. The length of the CDR3 is 15 residues. CDR1 and CDR2 (germline): SNHLY, FYNNEI. Trimming took 1 base from V and 7 from J; bases not matched to a gene: 9. In DNA, the CDR3 is TGTGCCAGCAGTGAAGTATGGACAGGCCCGGGTGGCTACACCTTC. Translating it yields CASSEVWTGPGGYTF.